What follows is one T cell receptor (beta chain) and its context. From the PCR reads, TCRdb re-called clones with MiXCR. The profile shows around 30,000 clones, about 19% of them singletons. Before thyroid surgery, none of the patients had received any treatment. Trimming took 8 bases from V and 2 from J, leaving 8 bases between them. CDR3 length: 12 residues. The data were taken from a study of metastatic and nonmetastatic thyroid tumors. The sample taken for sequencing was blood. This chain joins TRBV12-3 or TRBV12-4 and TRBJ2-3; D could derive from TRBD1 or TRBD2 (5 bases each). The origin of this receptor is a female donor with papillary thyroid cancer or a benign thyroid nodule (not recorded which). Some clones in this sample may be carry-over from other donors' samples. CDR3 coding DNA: TGTGCCAGCGGGGGAAACACAGATACGCAGTATTTT. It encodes CASGGNTDTQYF.